The rows below give T cell receptor beta chains drawn from one sample of a study of vaccination effects on CD4 cells after COVID-19. Some clones are missing from TCRdb's copy, which holds only in-frame ones; the method was immunoSEQ multiplex PCR. The sample yields 45,000 or so clones, 76% seen once. Their antigens remain unidentified. This sample comprised CD4+ T cells from PBMCs cultured without peptide, obtained before COVID-19 vaccination. Receptor source: a human donor who had a prior SARS-CoV-2 infection. CDR3s include the opening cysteine and the closing phenylalanine or tryptophan. D genes are given only for firm matches.

v_gene: TRBV18
j_gene: TRBJ2-1
d_gene: TRBD1
CDR3aa: CASSPFHTGVDNEQFF

v_gene: TRBV10-3
j_gene: TRBJ2-5
d_gene: TRBD1
CDR3aa: CAISMGQGALETQYF

v_gene: TRBV27
j_gene: TRBJ1-2
d_gene: TRBD1
CDR3aa: CASAFADRQGYTF

v_gene: TRBV7-2
j_gene: TRBJ1-3
d_gene: NA
CDR3aa: CASSLARAGNTIYF

v_gene: TRBV3-1/TRBV3-2
j_gene: TRBJ2-7
d_gene: TRBD1
CDR3aa: CASSQRTGGEQYF

v_gene: TRBV24-1
j_gene: TRBJ2-5
d_gene: NA
CDR3aa: CATSRAGVETQYF

v_gene: TRBV3-1/TRBV3-2
j_gene: TRBJ2-5
d_gene: TRBD2
CDR3aa: CASSQGLAETQETQYF

v_gene: TRBV28
j_gene: TRBJ2-7
d_gene: NA
CDR3aa: CASSTPPRRGRAFFYEQYF

v_gene: TRBV14
j_gene: TRBJ2-6
d_gene: NA
CDR3aa: CASSRDISSGANVLTF

v_gene: TRBV5-1
j_gene: TRBJ2-1
d_gene: NA
CDR3aa: CASSYGLEQFF

v_gene: TRBV20-1
j_gene: TRBJ2-7
d_gene: NA
CDR3aa: CSARAATPEYF

v_gene: TRBV4-1
j_gene: TRBJ2-3
d_gene: NA
CDR3aa: CASSQVDLVVTDTQYF

v_gene: TRBV30
j_gene: TRBJ1-6
d_gene: NA
CDR3aa: CAWREVARDSPLHF

v_gene: TRBV5-1
j_gene: TRBJ2-5
d_gene: NA
CDR3aa: CASSLFAGETQYF

v_gene: TRBV7-6
j_gene: TRBJ1-1
d_gene: NA
CDR3aa: CASSLLFGQNTEAFF